Sequencing of this TCR beta chain was carried out in a study of blood T cell repertoires in COVID-19. Per the authors' pipeline: Counts of nucleated cells, estimated from reference gene primer amplification, were obtained. Profiled with immunoSEQ multiplex PCR; TCRdb holds only in-frame clones, not every one. V and J calls and clone size are those listed in that table; D and trimming were worked out from the DNA. The table shows 410,000 or so clones, with 89% occurring only once. Trimming took 2 bases from V and 0 from J; bases not matched to a gene: 2. The germline CDR1 and CDR2 sequences are GTSNPN and SVGIG (reference sequence). There are 14 residues in the CDR3. The Seattle patients, enrolled during active infection, were followed longitudinally.

This sequence originates from a woman in her thirties or forties with COVID-19, enrolled during active disease. The rearrangement links TRBV30 to TRBJ1-1, with TRBD1 matching over 8 bases. The specimen sequenced was peripheral blood. CDR3: CAWSRTGMNTEAFF. As DNA, the CDR3 is TGTGCCTGGAGTCGGACAGGGATGAACACTGAAGCTTTCTTT.